This TCR beta chain was captured in a study of graft-versus-host responses after intestinal transplantation. Notes on this clone: What it binds is not known.

V trimming: 3 bases; J trimming: 11 bases; junction bases outside the gene matches: 7. The CDR3 totals 13 residues. Looked up from germline, CDR1 is SGHNT and CDR2 is YYREEE (reference sequence). Data came from immunoSEQ multiplex PCR; TCRdb stores just in-frame clones and leaves some out. This sample has about 85,000 clones; approximately 90% occur once, and the top ten carry about 8%. This chain joins TRBV5-4 and TRBJ2-5; 10 nucleotides match TRBD2. The origin of this receptor is a human donor who was the organ donor for an intestinal transplant. Material: unstimulated CD8+ T cells sorted from spleen or lymph node cells, obtained before transplant. The CDR3 loop is CASSSAGGREQYF. The CDR3 bases are TGTGCCAGCAGCTCAGCGGGGGGGCGGGAGCAGTACTTC.